Listed below are T cell receptor beta chains from one sample, sequenced in a study of CD8+CD57+ T cells in acquired aplastic anemia. TCRdb reanalysed the reads using MiXCR and keeps one entry per CDR3 protein. The data contain roughly 150,000 distinct CDR3 sequences, roughly 40% of them singletons. Input material: sorted CD4+, CD8+, or CD8+CD57+ T cells (not recorded which) from PBMCs. All receptors derive from a human donor in good health. Both conserved end residues are part of each CDR3. D genes are given only for firm matches. Not all rows give a size; the values are once, few, many and, for expanded clones, a class.

V gene: TRBV2; D gene: TRBD1; J gene: TRBJ2-7; clone size: -; CDR3 protein: CASSALGTGGEQYF; CDR3 DNA: TGTGCCAGCAGTGCACTCGGGACAGGGGGCGAGCAGTACTTC
V gene: TRBV20-1; D gene: TRBD2; J gene: TRBJ2-2; clone size: many; CDR3 protein: CSASLPGGTGELFF; CDR3 DNA: TGCAGTGCTAGTCTCCCGGGAGGCACCGGGGAGCTGTTTTTT
V gene: TRBV10-1; D gene: -; J gene: TRBJ1-1; clone size: once; CDR3 protein: CASSESSQENTEAFF; CDR3 DNA: TGCGCCAGCAGTGAGTCGAGTCAGGAGAACACTGAAGCTTTCTTT
V gene: TRBV20-1; D gene: -; J gene: TRBJ1-1; clone size: -; CDR3 protein: CSATGQRNTEAFF; CDR3 DNA: TGCAGTGCCACGGGGCAGAGGAACACTGAAGCTTTCTTT
V gene: TRBV5-8; D gene: -; J gene: TRBJ2-7; clone size: many; CDR3 protein: CASSRRSIREQYF; CDR3 DNA: TGTGCCAGCAGCCGACGGTCTATCAGAGAGCAGTACTTC
V gene: TRBV6-1; D gene: TRBD1; J gene: TRBJ1-4; clone size: -; CDR3 protein: CASSGQTGVREKLFF; CDR3 DNA: TGTGCCAGCAGTGGCCAGACAGGGGTGAGGGAAAAACTGTTTTTT
V gene: TRBV2; D gene: -; J gene: TRBJ1-5; clone size: many; CDR3 protein: CASSEAIVLNQPQHF; CDR3 DNA: TGTGCCAGCAGTGAAGCGATAGTACTTAATCAGCCCCAGCATTTT
V gene: TRBV19; D gene: -; J gene: TRBJ1-5; clone size: once; CDR3 protein: CASKDWAGLRAHSNQPQHF; CDR3 DNA: TGTGCCAGTAAGGACTGGGCAGGGTTAAGGGCTCATAGCAATCAGCCCCAGCATTTT
V gene: TRBV5-1; D gene: -; J gene: TRBJ1-4; clone size: -; CDR3 protein: CASSLGRGTAEKLFF; CDR3 DNA: TGCGCCAGCAGCTTGGGCCGGGGCACGGCTGAAAAACTGTTTTTT
V gene: TRBV24-1; D gene: TRBD2; J gene: TRBJ2-2; clone size: -; CDR3 protein: CATSDPGLENTGELFF; CDR3 DNA: TGTGCCACCAGTGATCCAGGACTAGAAAACACCGGGGAGCTGTTTTTT
V gene: TRBV13; D gene: -; J gene: TRBJ2-3; clone size: -; CDR3 protein: CARCSGTDTQYF; CDR3 DNA: TGTGCCAGATGTTCAGGGACAGATACGCAGTATTTT
V gene: TRBV25-1; D gene: -; J gene: TRBJ2-7; clone size: -; CDR3 protein: CASSRGRPTYEQYF; CDR3 DNA: TGTGCCAGCAGTAGAGGGAGGCCTACCTACGAGCAGTACTTC
V gene: TRBV7-3; D gene: TRBD2; J gene: TRBJ2-1; clone size: many; CDR3 protein: CASSSRGGTGNEQFF; CDR3 DNA: TGTGCCAGCAGCTCCCGCGGGGGGACCGGCAATGAGCAGTTCTTC
V gene: TRBV9; D gene: -; J gene: TRBJ2-1; clone size: many; CDR3 protein: CASSVSPDPGNEQFF; CDR3 DNA: TGTGCCAGCAGCGTATCCCCAGACCCTGGGAATGAGCAGTTCTTC
V gene: TRBV2; D gene: -; J gene: TRBJ1-1; clone size: -; CDR3 protein: CTSSDSSTEAFF; CDR3 DNA: TGTACCAGCAGTGACAGTTCCACCGAAGCTTTCTTT